This TCR beta chain was sequenced for a study of T cell repertoires in cytomegalovirus infection. Study-wide context: From public TCR beta signatures came an indication of both CMV infection and matching HLA type.

The CDR3 covers 13 residues. Trimming pared 6 bases from V and 7 bases from J, leaving 13 bases between. Germline V gene lookup returns CDR1 SEHNR and CDR2 FQNEAQ (reference sequence). Study-level results: CMV-specific HLA-C-restricted TCR beta clonotypes dominated the ex vivo response. Totalled public TCR beta family frequency picked out people who carried CMV plus the relevant HLA.

This clonotype was seen ten or more times. Its antigen is as yet unknown. Via MiXCR, TCRdb re-called the reads, giving one row per CDR3 protein. The sample includes approximately 500,000 distinct CDR3 sequences, around 11% of them seen just once. The TCR was taken from a human donor in good health (CMV status not recorded). Some clones in this sample may be carry-over from other donors' samples. The sequenced sample consisted of PBMCs. The V call is TRBV7-9, the J call TRBJ2-1; possibly TRBD2 for D (6 bases). The CDR3 protein is CASRAGLLNEQFF. In DNA form, the CDR3 reads TGTGCCAGCAGGGCGGGACTCCTTAATGAGCAGTTCTTC.